The present entry profiles one T cell receptor (beta chain) with its context. Its target is unknown. The sample comes from a study of T cell responses to AZD1222 COVID-19 vaccine. Study context: Second-dose recipients at about 4 or about 12 weeks were treated as one pooled group.

Germline CDR1 reads LNHDA; CDR2 reads SQIVND (reference sequence). The V and J ends lost 5 bases and 2 bases respectively, with 13 bases between them. This CDR3 region has 16 residues. Notes on the study in general: Clonal diversity was possibly underestimated, and the donors were mostly white British, with more females. Two doses of AZD1222 preceded a rise in Spike-specific TCR breadth and depth.

This table comes from immunoSEQ multiplex PCR, and its TCRdb copy is limited to in-frame clones, with some not included. The profile covers over 90,000 clones, with 86% appearing a single time and around 5% taken by the ten largest. The genes are TRBV19 and TRBJ1-6, with TRBD1 as a possible D gene (6 bases). The starting material was peripheral blood, obtained on day 0 of AZD1222 vaccination. The sequence was obtained from an adult in good health. CDR3 nucleotide sequence: TGTGCCAGTAGTCCAGTAGGGGACACCTATAATTCACCCCTCCACTTT. This encodes CASSPVGDTYNSPLHF.